This TCR beta chain is from a study of graft-versus-host responses after intestinal transplantation (dated by TCRdb to the early 2020s). For context, the study as a whole: The transplants that recipients received were multivisceral, liver-intestinal, or isolated intestinal. Alloreactive clones were identified by sequencing pre-transplant mixed lymphocyte reaction products and comparing them with unstimulated pre-transplant donor and recipient T cells. Instead of going to the commercial service, samples from a few later patients were sequenced in-house on an Illumina MiSeq and processed with MiXCR. After intestinal transplantation, graft-versus-host and host-versus-graft alloreactive T cell clones in the graft, circulation and bone marrow were tracked using bulk TCR-beta CDR3 sequencing. A peak of at least 4% donor T cells among recipient peripheral blood mononuclear cells was the definition used for donor T cell macrochimerism. A cohort of more than 20 intestinal transplant recipients, including one retransplant, was enrolled, and a few patients lacking pretransplant specimens were excluded. All recipients received anti-thymocyte globulin induction followed by maintenance tacrolimus and steroids for around three years.

From the cysteine up to the phenylalanine, the CDR3 has a length of 12 residues. Only the CDR3 part of the read is kept: 36 bases, read in frame from the first base. For CDR1 and CDR2, the germline V gene lists SGDLS and YYNGEE. V was cut back by 4 bases and J by 6 bases, leaving a gap of 11 bases between them. Worth noting for this clone: The antigen it recognizes is unknown. Within one base of it there is no much larger clone, and no base qualities were kept.

The library came from the immunoSEQ multiplex PCR assay. Adaptive Biotechnologies carried out high-throughput TCR-beta CDR3 sequencing of genomic DNA for most patients. The paper's data handling went like this. Adaptive's ImmunoSEQ software supplied the TCR sequencing data for 15 to 20 patients, while MiXCR and VDJtools were used to process three other patients. Because the origin of CDR3 nucleotide sequences shared between donor and recipient could not be assigned, those sequences were removed. Alloreactive clones required at least 2-fold expansion over unstimulated cells and minimum CFSE-low frequency of 0.002% (template counts) or 0.001% (read counts). Clones detected in sequenced pre-transplant spleen, lymph node, or MLR CFSE-low populations of the donor or recipient were defined as mappable. The cumulative frequency of alloreactive clones was calculated as a percentage of all sequences, weighted by copy number. Entries here come from immuneACCESS through TCRdb and include only in-frame sequences with V and J called. Some clones fail to appear in such tables; in the studies checked, an unresolved V gene covers under half of the shortfall, and the cause of the remainder is unknown. The V and J calls and clone size are taken from that table; D and trimming were inferred from the DNA. The sample profile shows some 40,000 clones; over 85% of them were found once. In total, the top ten clones hold 3.5% to 4% of the sample.

What the authors observed across the whole study: Early after transplant, peak levels of circulating GvH clones were found to be associated with declines in HvG clones. The relatively low number and heterogeneity of intestinal transplant patients limited the conclusions. GvH clones were detected in recipient bone marrow, and some appeared earlier in ileal mucosa or blood, consistent with an intestinal mucosal origin. High GvH to HvG T cell clonal ratios were observed in the allografts of patients with donor T cell macrochimerism.

In the first month after transplant, blood samples were collected up to 4 times, and after that at least monthly when available. This receptor was identified in a human patient who received an intestinal transplant, so some T cells may come from the graft donor. This chain joins TRBV9 to TRBJ2-7, with the D gene possibly TRBD1 or TRBD2, each one fitting 5 bases. The source was PBMCs, collected 734 days after intestinal transplantation. The nucleotide sequence is TGTGCCAGCAGCCCCGGGACGTCCGAGCAGTACTTC. It translates as CASSPGTSEQYF.